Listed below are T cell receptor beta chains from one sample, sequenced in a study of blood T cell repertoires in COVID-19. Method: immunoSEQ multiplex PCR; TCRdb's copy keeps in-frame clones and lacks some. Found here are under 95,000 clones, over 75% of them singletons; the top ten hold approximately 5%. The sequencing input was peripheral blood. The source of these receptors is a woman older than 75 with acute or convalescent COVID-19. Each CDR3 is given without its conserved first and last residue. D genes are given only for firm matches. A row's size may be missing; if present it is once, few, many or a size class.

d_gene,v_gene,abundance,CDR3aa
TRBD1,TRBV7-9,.,ASSPGTGGWNLGGYT
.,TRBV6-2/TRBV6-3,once,ASSYQLGRGNTEAF
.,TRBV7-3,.,ASSFDSSYNEQF
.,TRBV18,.,ASQRGTENNEQF
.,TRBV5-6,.,ASSLAPGDEQY
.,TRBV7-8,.,ASSLGPEYEQY
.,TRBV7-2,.,ASSNRVSSYNEQF
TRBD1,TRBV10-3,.,AISESRTGGGSNQPQH
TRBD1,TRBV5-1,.,ASSSGGDRGAAF
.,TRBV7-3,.,ASSLTYSTGELF
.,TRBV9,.,ASSVDGPYEQY
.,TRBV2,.,ASTRHRADTGELF
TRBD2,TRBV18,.,ASSSAGEGYEQY
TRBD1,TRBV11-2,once,ASSPRQGPNTEAF